This T cell receptor (beta chain) was sequenced during a study of CD8+CD57+ T cells in acquired aplastic anemia. Overall study: Each DNA sample taken from sorted CD4+ and CD8+ cells came to 2.5 to 4 ug on average. Findings and caveats of the study: A set of around 30 CD8+ CDR3 sequences was shared between patients and controls, and these sequences appeared highly expressed in patients.

Both TCR beta VDJ combination and CDR3 sequence profiling were carried out. Genomic DNA was the template for this profiling. MiXCR was run by TCRdb on the reads, yielding one entry per CDR3 protein. The sample yields about 470,000 distinct CDR3 sequences, approximately 33% seen once. The V and J ends lost 0 bases and 7 bases, in that order; junction bases with no gene match: 6. The CDR3 totals 16 residues. Germline V lookup: CDR1 SGHTA, CDR2 FQGTGA. In this sample, this clonotype turned up a few times. What it recognizes is unknown. Patients sequenced had flow cytometry evidence of CD8+CD57+ cell expansion.

The material sequenced was sorted CD4+, CD8+, or CD8+CD57+ T cells (not recorded which) from PBMCs. The V gene is TRBV7-3, the J gene TRBJ2-2; 9 positions agree with TRBD2. The TCR originated in a human donor with aplastic anemia. CDR3 amino acids: CASSLTAGGPGGELFF. Written as DNA, the CDR3 is TGTGCCAGCAGCTTAACGGCGGGGGGGCCCGGCGGGGAGCTGTTTTTT. Together with reference TRBV7-3 and TRBJ2-2, the CDR3 gives the full variable domain: GAGVSQTPSNKVTEKGKYVELRCDPISGHTALYWYRQSLGQGPEFLIYFQGTGAADDSGLPNDRFFAVRPEGSVSTLKIQRTERGDSAVYLCASSLTAGGPGGELFFGEGSRLTVL.